The 32 T cell receptor beta chains below come from one sample, sequenced in a study of human thymus T cells. Some clones are missing from TCRdb's copy, which holds only in-frame ones; the method was immunoSEQ multiplex PCR. Here the sample spans roughly 120,000 clones, about 94% being singletons. Resections obtained during corrective heart surgery supplied the thymus tissue. Source material: thymus tissue. Source of these receptors: a boy younger than two with a congenital heart defect but otherwise immunologically healthy.

This clone was seen a few times. The V gene is TRBV6-5, the J gene TRBJ2-3; tentatively, D is TRBD2 (6 bases). Looked up from germline, CDR1 is MNHEY and CDR2 is SVGAGI. CDR3 length equals 15 residues. The V and J ends lost 3 bases and 0 bases respectively, with 10 bases between them. In DNA, the CDR3 is TGTGCCAGCAGTTATGTCGGGACTAGCACAGATACGCAGTATTTT. It is translated as CASSYVGTSTDTQYF.

The chain joins TRBV10-3 to TRBJ2-3, with 10 bases matching TRBD1. V lost 6 bases to trimming and J lost 4 bases; unmatched junction nucleotides: 10. This CDR3 spans 16 amino acids. The germline V gene encodes CDR1 ENHRY and CDR2 SYGVKD. CDR3 loop: CAISPTGTGDSDTQYF. The CDR3 nucleotides read TGTGCCATCAGCCCCACCGGGACAGGGGATTCAGATACGCAGTATTTT.

This chain uses TRBV5-6 with TRBJ1-4, with D perhaps TRBD1 (5 bases). This CDR3 is 15 amino acids long. CDR1 and CDR2 (germline): SGHDT, YYEEEE. V gave up 3 bases and J gave up 8 bases, with 17 bases separating them. The CDR3 is CASSSRSRWDEKLFF. The CDR3 DNA follows: TGTGCCAGCAGCTCGCGCTCGAGATGGGACGAAAAACTGTTTTTT.

This sequence joins TRBV5-1 and TRBJ2-2; D is uncertain. The CDR3 extends over 11 amino acids. Trimming removed 4 bases at V and 5 bases at J, with 3 bases between. Germline CDR1 reads SGHRS; CDR2 reads YFSETQ. The CDR3 loop is CASSATGELFF. CDR3 nucleotides: TGCGCCAGCAGCGCAACCGGGGAGCTGTTTTTT.

The chain is built from TRBV11-2 and TRBJ2-2; D ambiguous. Per germline, CDR1 SGHAT and CDR2 FQNNGV. Trimming took off 0 bases at V and 6 bases at J, with 5 bases between the two ends. This CDR3 has 13 residues. CDR3 coding DNA: TGTGCCAGCAGCTTAGATCATCCCGGGGAGCTGTTTTTT. It codes for CASSLDHPGELFF.

The rearrangement uses TRBV27 and TRBJ2-7; D is undetermined. Germline-derived CDR1 and CDR2 are MNHEY and SMNVEV (reference sequence). This CDR3 contains 13 residues. V was shortened by 2 bases and J by 1 base, with 6 bases between the two germline ends. CDR3 region: CASSLRPSYEQYF. The DNA of the CDR3 is TGTGCCAGCAGTTTACGGCCTTCCTACGAGCAGTACTTC.

The chain couples TRBV6-5 to TRBJ2-7, with unresolved D. The CDR3 covers 11 residues. Germline V CDR1 and CDR2: MNHEY, SVGAGI. V lost 6 bases to trimming and J lost 7 bases, with 10 bases between them. Here the CDR3 DNA reads TGTGCCAGCAGCCTAGTGCGGGAGCAGTACTTC. Protein: CASSLVREQYF.

V is TRBV7-2 and J is TRBJ1-6; D might be TRBD1 (5 bases). This CDR3 is 18 amino acids long. The V end was cut by 2 bases, the J end by 10 bases, with 24 bases between. Looked up from germline, CDR1 is SGHTA and CDR2 is FQGNSA. DNA of the CDR3: TGTGCCAGCAGCTTAAGGCGCCCGACCGCATCAGGGAACTCACCCCTCCACTTT. Protein product: CASSLRRPTASGNSPLHF. The full variable domain, its missing parts supplied by reference TRBV7-2 and TRBJ1-6, is GAGVSQSPSNKVTEKGKDVELRCDPISGHTALYWYRQSLGQGLEFLIYFQGNSAPDKSGLPSDRFSAERTGGSVSTLTIQRTQQEDSAVYLCASSLRRPTASGNSPLHFGNGTRLTVT.

This sequence joins TRBV6-1 and TRBJ1-4; D may be TRBD1 (5 bases). The CDR3 runs to 16 residues. CDR1 is MNHNS and CDR2 is SASEGT in the germline V gene. Trimming left V 4 bases short and J 4 bases short, with 16 bases between. The CDR3 sequence: CASSASPGLRNEKLFF. Written as DNA, the CDR3 is TGTGCCAGCAGTGCCAGCCCGGGACTGCGTAATGAAAAACTGTTTTTT.

V is TRBV6-6 and J is TRBJ1-2; D gene uncertain. With 2 bases removed from V and 8 bases from J, the gap between germline ends came to 6 bases. The CDR3 extends over 11 amino acids. Germline V lookup: CDR1 MNHNY, CDR2 SVGAGI (reference sequence). CDR3 region: CASSYGMGYTF. In nucleotides, the CDR3 is TGTGCCAGCAGTTACGGGATGGGCTACACCTTC.

The chain is built from TRBV28 and TRBJ1-5, with a tentative D call TRBD1 (5 bases). Per the germline V gene, CDR1 is MDHEN and CDR2 is SYDVKM. CDR3 length: 17 residues. V lost 3 bases and J lost 4, with 19 bases in between. This CDR3 is CASSFRPGRYLNQPQHF. Written as DNA, the CDR3 is TGTGCCAGCAGTTTTCGCCCGGGACGGTATCTTAATCAGCCCCAGCATTTT.

This rearrangement joins TRBV6-5 to TRBJ2-7; D gene unclear. The CDR3 length is 14 residues. CDR1 MNHEY and CDR2 SVGAGI come from the germline V gene. The ends were cut back, 0 bases at V and 1 base at J, with 7 bases in the middle. CDR3 loop: CASSYSTISYEQYF. The CDR3 coding sequence is TGTGCCAGCAGTTACTCGACCATTTCCTACGAGCAGTACTTC.

CDR3 loop: CARSCEGTTLYNEQFF. In DNA form, the CDR3 reads TGTGCCAGAAGCTGCGAGGGTACTACTCTATACAATGAGCAGTTCTTC. This chain uses TRBV5-3 with TRBJ2-1; a weak D match, TRBD2 (5 bases). TRBV5-3 is designated an ORF whose function remains uncertain. This CDR3 has 16 amino acids. With 3 bases removed from V and 4 bases from J, the gap between germline ends came to 17 bases.

The J gene is TRBJ2-1, the V gene TRBV29-1, with 8 bases fitting TRBD1. CDR3 length equals 16 residues. CDR1 is SQVTM and CDR2 is ANQGSEA in the germline V gene. Trimming took 6 bases from V and 7 from J; bases not matched to a gene: 17. The CDR3 DNA reads as TGCAGCGTCGAATGCCCAGGGGGCTTGGGGCGGAATGAGCAGTTCTTC. This codes for CSVECPGGLGRNEQFF.

V and J are TRBV23-1 and TRBJ2-2, with D maybe TRBD2 (6 bases). TRBV23-1 is classed as an ORF, of uncertain function. The CDR3 is 17 residues long. V shed 8 bases and J shed 6 bases, with 25 bases lying between them. Here the CDR3 reads CASRPWGTLGPSGELFF. CDR3 in DNA: TGCGCCAGCCGCCCGTGGGGGACTCTAGGTCCCTCCGGGGAGCTGTTTTTT.

The chain has TRBV4-3 and TRBJ2-5, with a weak D call TRBD1 (6 bases). This CDR3 is built from 16 residues. The germline gives CDR1 LGHNA, CDR2 YSLEER. The V and J ends lost 4 bases and 1 base respectively, with 16 bases between them. The DNA for the CDR3 is TGCGCCAGCAGCCCATCTAGGGGGAAACTCCAAGAGACCCAGTACTTC. This codes for CASSPSRGKLQETQYF.

The V call is TRBV4-3, the J call TRBJ1-5, with D tentatively TRBD1 (5 bases). The CDR3 loop spans 16 amino acids. Germline V gene data show CDR1 as LGHNA and CDR2 as YSLEER. Trimming left V 5 bases short and J 4 bases short, with 18 bases between. This CDR3 is CASSTRNRDRNQPQHF. The CDR3 DNA reads as TGCGCCAGCAGCACTCGAAACCGGGACCGAAATCAGCCCCAGCATTTT.

The chain has TRBV6-5 and TRBJ1-5; D may be TRBD1 (5 bases). This CDR3 comprises 12 residues. From germline, CDR1 is MNHEY and CDR2 SVGAGI. The DNA for the CDR3 is TGTGGTCGGGGGTGGGGCAATCAGCCCCAGCATTTT. As protein: CGRGWGNQPQHF.

This chain connects TRBV28 to TRBJ1-6, with a possible D match to TRBD1 (6 bases). CDR1 and CDR2 (germline): MDHEN, SYDVKM. The CDR3 contains 14 residues. V was trimmed by 6 bases and J by 11 bases, leaving 17 bases between them. CDR3 nucleotides: TGTGCCAGCAGCCGGCCCAGAGGGGGACCACCCCTCCACTTT. Translation: CASSRPRGGPPLHF.

The genes are TRBV20-1 and TRBJ1-4, with D uncertain. CDR1 DFQATT and CDR2 SNEGSKA come from the germline V gene (reference sequence). The ends were cut back, 8 bases at V and 8 bases at J, with 9 bases in the middle. CDR3 length equals 10 residues. In nucleotides, the CDR3 is TGCAGTACAATCAGGGAAAAACTGTTTTTT. This encodes CSTIREKLFF.

The chain links TRBV19 to TRBJ2-7; D could derive from TRBD1 or TRBD2 (5 bases each). Germline assignment: CDR1 LNHDA and CDR2 SQIVND (reference sequence). Trimming removed 4 bases at V and 5 bases at J, with 12 bases between. This CDR3 has 13 amino acids. CDR3 residues: CASSNGRDDEQYF. The CDR3 DNA is TGTGCCAGTAGTAATGGCAGGGACGACGAGCAGTACTTC.

V is TRBV19 and J is TRBJ1-5; a possible D gene is TRBD1 (6 bases). The CDR3 covers 15 residues. Germline values: CDR1 LNHDA, CDR2 SQIVND (reference sequence). Trimming left V 5 bases short and J 6 bases short, with 17 bases between. CDR3 loop: CASSPVRQGSQPQHF. DNA for the CDR3: TGTGCCAGTAGTCCTGTTAGGCAGGGGTCTCAGCCCCAGCATTTT.

V is TRBV6-5 and J is TRBJ1-5; 10 bases agree with TRBD1. Germline CDR1 reads MNHEY; CDR2 reads SVGAGI. The CDR3 covers 15 residues. The junction had 3 bases not matched to a gene; V was cut back by 5 bases and J by 2 bases. Here the CDR3 DNA reads TGTGCCAGCAGTCCCGGGACAGGGGGCAATCAGCCCCAGCATTTT. It specifies CASSPGTGGNQPQHF.

The chain carries TRBV27 and TRBJ1-1; tentatively, D is TRBD1 (5 bases). The CDR3 spans 14 residues. Germline CDR1 is MNHEY and CDR2 is SMNVEV (reference sequence). Trimming removed 7 bases from V and 0 bases from J, with 12 bases in between. The CDR3 bases are TGTGCCAGCACCCAGACAGACATGAACACTGAAGCTTTCTTT. Its protein product is CASTQTDMNTEAFF.

The genes are TRBV20-1 and TRBJ2-7; no reliable D call. Trimming shortened V by 0 bases and J by 12 bases, and 9 bases separated the two germline ends. The CDR3 is 10 amino acids. Germline V gene sequence: CDR1 DFQATT, CDR2 SNEGSKA (reference sequence). CDR3: CSARELGLYF. CDR3 coding DNA: TGCAGTGCTAGAGAGCTCGGGCTGTACTTC.

The chain carries TRBV30 and TRBJ2-1; TRBD2 agrees at 10 bases. The CDR3 has 15 residues. V lost 1 base and J lost 8; bases outside the gene matches: 8. The germline V gene has CDR1 GTSNPN and CDR2 SVGIG (reference sequence). The CDR3 is CAWSERAGGHDEQFF. In DNA, the CDR3 is TGTGCCTGGAGTGAGAGAGCGGGGGGGCATGATGAGCAGTTCTTC.

The chain has TRBV5-1 and TRBJ2-7; possible D gene TRBD2, 5 bases. Trimming cost V 1 base and J 0 bases, with 14 bases left between them. This CDR3 is built from 16 residues. CDR1 SGHRS and CDR2 YFSETQ come from the germline V gene. This chain's CDR3 is CASSLFAGPGSYEQYF. In nucleotides, the CDR3 is TGCGCCAGCAGCTTGTTTGCGGGTCCGGGCTCCTACGAGCAGTACTTC.

This clone came up once. V and J are TRBV5-5 and TRBJ1-3; 7 bases map to TRBD1. V was clipped by 4 bases and J by 0 bases; unmatched bases: 4. Per germline, CDR1 SGHKS and CDR2 YYEKEE (reference sequence). This CDR3 spans 15 amino acids. CDR3 sequence: CASSTAGGSGNTIYF. The CDR3 coding sequence is TGTGCCAGCAGCACCGCAGGGGGCTCTGGAAACACCATATATTTT.

The rearrangement uses TRBV6-1 and TRBJ2-5, with D perhaps TRBD1 or TRBD2 (5 bases each). With 10 bases removed from V and 4 bases from J, the gap between germline ends came to 16 bases. This CDR3 is built from 13 residues. Germline assignment: CDR1 MNHNS and CDR2 SASEGT. CDR3 loop: CATDSGTPETQYF. CDR3 bases: TGTGCCACAGATTCCGGGACCCCAGAGACCCAGTACTTC.

The chain uses TRBV6-6 and TRBJ2-1; tentatively, D is TRBD1 or TRBD2 (5 bases each). Trimming stripped 0 bases from V and 8 bases from J, with 11 bases between. Germline V CDR1 and CDR2: MNHNY, SVGAGI (reference sequence). This CDR3 contains 14 residues. The CDR3 reads CASSYSVRGDEQFF. CDR3 bases: TGTGCCAGCAGTTACTCAGTTCGGGGCGATGAGCAGTTCTTC.

The V and J genes are TRBV18 and TRBJ2-3; 9 positions agree with TRBD1. Germline V gene sequence: CDR1 KGHSH, CDR2 LQKENI. V dropped 3 bases and J dropped 3; count of bases not matched to a gene: 4. The CDR3 is 15 amino acids. The CDR3 bases are TGTGCCAGCTCACCCGGGACAGGGCGGACAGATACGCAGTATTTT. This translates into CASSPGTGRTDTQYF. The full variable domain, completed using reference TRBV18 and TRBJ2-3, is NAGVMQNPRHLVRRRGQEARLRCSPMKGHSHVYWYRQLPEEGLKFMVYLQKENIIDESGMPKERFSAEFPKEGPSILRIQQVVRGDSAAYFCASSPGTGRTDTQYFGPGTRLTVL.

The chain combines TRBV18 with TRBJ1-2, with 7 bases identical to TRBD1. Germline V gene sequence: CDR1 KGHSH, CDR2 LQKENI. The CDR3 extends over 17 amino acids. The trim removed 4 bases at V and 4 bases at J, leaving 15 bases unmatched. CDR3 protein: CASSRGQAWIRVYGYTF. CDR3 DNA sequence: TGTGCCAGCTCACGCGGACAGGCCTGGATTCGGGTCTATGGCTACACCTTC.